This passage covers 7 T cell receptor beta chains from one sample sequenced in a study of cytomegalovirus exposure and HLA in healthy donors. PCR involved 60 Vbeta and 13 Jbeta primers. This table comes from immunoSEQ multiplex PCR, and its TCRdb copy is limited to in-frame clones, with some not included. This table has about 110,000 clones, more than 75% appearing once. Sequencing was performed on PBMCs. The source of these receptors is a woman in her forties or fifties in good health and CMV-seropositive.

This chain uses TRBV5-1 with TRBJ2-3, with 9 bases identical to TRBD2. The CDR3 sequence is 14 residues long. Germline CDR1 is SGHRS and CDR2 is YFSETQ. Trimming at V came to 5 bases and at J to 7 bases, leaving 8 bases not matched to a gene. The CDR3 region has the DNA TGCGCCAGCAGGGGCGGGGGGGCTACAAATACGCAGTATTTT. This codes for CASRGGGATNTQYF. The entire variable domain, with the rest obtained from reference TRBV5-1 and TRBJ2-3, is as follows: KAGVTQTPRYLIKTRGQQVTLSCSPISGHRSVSWYQQTPGQGLQFLFEYFSETQRNKGNFPGRFSGRQFSNSRSEMNVSTLELGDSALYLCASRGGGATNTQYFGPGTRLTVL.

This clone was counted a few times. The chain employs TRBV28 and TRBJ1-2; no clear D. Germline-derived CDR1 and CDR2 are MDHEN and SYDVKM. This CDR3 comprises 11 residues. V lost 5 bases and J lost 3, with 4 bases in between. The CDR3 coding sequence is TGTGCCAGCAGTAGAGACTATGGCTACACCTTC. The encoded protein is CASSRDYGYTF.

The chain couples TRBV10-2 to TRBJ1-1; D is perhaps TRBD1 (5 bases). This CDR3 contains 13 residues. The V end was cut by 6 bases, the J end by 4 bases, with 12 bases between. Germline V gene lookup returns CDR1 WSHSY and CDR2 SAAADI. CDR3 in DNA: TGCGCCAGCAGGGGGGAGGCGGCCACTGAAGCTTTCTTT. Amino acids: CASRGEAATEAFF.

The chain has TRBV2 and TRBJ2-7, with D unresolved. Germline CDR1 is SNHLY and CDR2 is FYNNEI. The CDR3 length is 16 residues. V shed 0 bases and J shed 5 bases, with 17 bases lying between them. The CDR3 loop reads CASSEAHRQALNEQYF. The CDR3 bases are TGTGCCAGCAGTGAAGCGCATCGGCAGGCGTTGAACGAGCAGTACTTC. The full variable domain, with the rest looked up from reference TRBV2 and TRBJ2-7, is EPEVTQTPSHQVTQMGQEVILRCVPISNHLYFYWYRQILGQKVEFLVSFYNNEISEKSEIFDDQFSVERPDGSNFTLKIRSTKLEDSAMYFCASSEAHRQALNEQYFGPGTRLTVT.

The chain joins TRBV28 to TRBJ2-7; D is unclear. V lost 5 bases to trimming and J lost 3 bases, with 8 bases between them. The CDR3 is made up of 12 amino acids. In germline, CDR1 is MDHEN, CDR2 SYDVKM. The CDR3 loop reads CASSPTHYEQYF. The CDR3 DNA follows: TGTGCCAGCAGTCCCACACACTACGAGCAGTACTTC. Filled out from reference TRBV28 and TRBJ2-7, the complete variable domain reads DVKVTQSSRYLVKRTGEKVFLECVQDMDHENMFWYRQDPGLGLRLIYFSYDVKMKEKGDIPEGYSVSREKKERFSLILESASTNQTSMYLCASSPTHYEQYFGPGTRLTVT.

This clone was detected a few times. V gene TRBV4-3 combines with J gene TRBJ1-3; no clear D. This CDR3 is built from 15 residues. Germline assignment: CDR1 LGHNA and CDR2 YSLEER. The V end lost 1 base, the J end lost 8 bases, and 15 bases lay between the germline ends. The CDR3 coding sequence is TGCGCCAGCAGCCAAGGGGCGCGGGCAGGAGACACCATATATTTT. Translated, it gives CASSQGARAGDTIYF.

The rearrangement links TRBV29-1 to TRBJ2-4, with 9 bases lining up with TRBD1. The CDR3 has 13 amino acids. V shed 4 bases, J shed 9 bases, and the junction held 7 bases outside the gene matches. Germline assignment: CDR1 SQVTM and CDR2 ANQGSEA. CDR3: CSVAGQGRGIQYF. The CDR3 coding sequence is TGCAGCGTTGCGGGACAGGGTCGGGGCATTCAGTACTTC.